This T cell receptor (beta chain) comes out of a study of T cells after yellow fever vaccination. Study results and caveats: High-abundance clonotypes from the bulk population could contaminate FACS-sorted repertoires.

This clonotype showed up many times. Its antigen is not identified. CDR1 and CDR2 (germline): SGHVS, FNYEAQ. This CDR3 is built from 15 residues. V was trimmed by 0 bases and J by 4 bases, leaving 11 bases between them. TCRdb itself ran the 5' RACE reads through MiXCR, one entry per CDR3 protein. The data contain around 27,000 distinct CDR3 sequences, 4.4% of them singletons. The sequences come from CD8+ T cells sorted from PBMCs, collected 5 days after the yellow fever booster vaccination. The receptor comes from a man younger than 45 who received the YFV17D yellow fever vaccine. V usage is TRBV7-6 and J usage is TRBJ2-3; D possibly uses TRBD1 or TRBD2 (6 bases each). For the CDR3, the DNA is TGTGCCAGCAGCTTAGCCCGGGGGCCGGCAGATACGCAGTATTTT. As protein: CASSLARGPADTQYF. Full variable domain (remainder filled in from reference TRBV7-6 and TRBJ2-3): GAGVSQSPRYKVTKRGQDVALRCDPISGHVSLYWYRQALGQGPEFLTYFNYEAQQDKSGLPNDRFSAERPEGSISTLTIQRTEQRDSAMYRCASSLARGPADTQYFGPGTRLTVL.